The 22 T cell receptor beta chains given below trace back to one sample, sequenced in a study of shared clonotypes between healthy human individuals. Method: immunoSEQ multiplex PCR; TCRdb's copy keeps in-frame clones and lacks some. Among more than 2 million clones, 95% were seen once, and the ten largest hold more than 0.1%. Input material: naive CD4+ T cells sorted from blood. Subset here: CD45RA+ positively selected. These receptor sequences come from a man younger than 35 in good health.

Turning to this clone: Other DNA sequences in the sample encode the same CDR3. The chain couples TRBV11-2 to TRBJ1-5, with no clear D. V was clipped by 1 base and J by 4 bases, with 5 bases between them. Germline CDR1 and CDR2: SGHAT and FQNNGV. The CDR3 is 13 amino acids. The CDR3 here is CASSLVENQPQHF. CDR3 DNA: TGTGCCAGCAGCTTAGTAGAGAATCAGCCCCAGCATTTT.

The DNA for the CDR3 is TGTGCCAGCACCCCAGGGACAGGGGGTAGGGCCGGGGAGCTGTTTTTT. It specifies CASTPGTGGRAGELFF. The V and J genes are TRBV27 and TRBJ2-2; TRBD1 matches at 11 bases. The V gene's germline CDR1 is MNHEY and CDR2 SMNVEV (reference sequence). V gave up 7 bases and J gave up 6 bases; unmatched junction bases: 10. The CDR3 covers 16 residues.

This clone was detected only once. Different DNA sequences within this sample yield the same CDR3. DNA of the CDR3: TGTGCCTGGAGCCGGACAGGGAAGAGCAATCAGCCCCAGCATTTT. Encoded protein: CAWSRTGKSNQPQHF. The gene calls are TRBV30 and TRBJ1-5; 8 bases agree with TRBD1. The germline CDR1 and CDR2 sequences are GTSNPN and SVGIG (reference sequence). There are 15 residues in the CDR3. With V trimmed by 3 bases and J by 1 base, 5 bases remained unmatched.

A single count supports this clone. V usage is TRBV10-3 and J usage is TRBJ2-3; TRBD1 or TRBD2 may be the D gene (6 bases each). CDR1 ENHRY and CDR2 SYGVKD come from the germline V gene. CDR3 size: 13 residues. Trimming removed 6 bases from V and 6 bases from J, with 13 bases in between. The CDR3 is CAISTGARDTQYF. DNA of the CDR3: TGTGCCATCAGCACGGGGGCTCGGGATACGCAGTATTTT.

The gene calls are TRBV6-5 and TRBJ2-3; 8 bases agree with TRBD2. The CDR3 length is 14 residues. The junction had 7 bases not matched to a gene; V was cut back by 5 bases and J by 6 bases. Germline CDR1 reads MNHEY; CDR2 reads SVGAGI. The CDR3 region is CASSPAGVWDTQYF. The DNA of the CDR3 is TGTGCCAGCAGTCCAGCGGGAGTGTGGGATACGCAGTATTTT.

The chain uses TRBV5-1 and TRBJ1-2, with 10 positions matching TRBD1. With 3 bases clipped from V and 11 bases from J, the junction kept 7 bases outside the gene matches. The CDR3 loop spans 13 amino acids. Per the germline V gene, CDR1 is SGHRS and CDR2 is YFSETQ. The CDR3, as DNA: TGCGCCAGCAGCTCGCCCGGGACAGGGGCGTACACCTTC. Translated: CASSSPGTGAYTF.

This clone was counted once. Other DNA sequences in the same sample also yield this CDR3. The chain uses TRBV10-3 and TRBJ2-1, with D uncertain. The CDR3 extends over 13 amino acids. Germline CDR1 and CDR2: ENHRY and SYGVKD. Trimming shortened V by 2 bases and J by 3 bases, and 5 bases separated the two germline ends. The CDR3 coding sequence is TGTGCCATCAGTGAGGGAGTCTACAATGAGCAGTTCTTC. Amino acid sequence: CAISEGVYNEQFF.

V usage is TRBV14 and J usage is TRBJ2-3; 9 bases line up with TRBD2. Unmatched junction bases numbered 12, after V lost 4 bases and J lost 4 bases. This CDR3 comprises 17 residues. The germline gives CDR1 SGHDN, CDR2 FVKESK. The CDR3 loop is CASSPFPGREGADTQYF. The CDR3 DNA sequence: TGTGCCAGCAGCCCCTTTCCTGGGCGGGAGGGTGCAGATACGCAGTATTTT.

The V gene is TRBV19, the J gene TRBJ2-7, with D possibly called TRBD1 or TRBD2 (8 bases each). The CDR3 is made up of 15 amino acids. Germline V gene data show CDR1 as LNHDA and CDR2 as SQIVND (reference sequence). Trimming pared 6 bases from V and 0 bases from J, leaving 15 bases between. The CDR3 protein is CASSRSGTGSYEQYF. In nucleotides, the CDR3 is TGTGCCAGTAGCCGTAGCGGGACAGGCTCCTACGAGCAGTACTTC.

The J gene is TRBJ1-5, the V gene TRBV5-1; TRBD1 aligns across 7 bases. J gave up 4 bases and V 0 bases, and 4 bases lay outside the gene matches. This CDR3 has 15 amino acids. CDR1 SGHRS and CDR2 YFSETQ come from the germline V gene. The CDR3 region is CASSLGPRGNQPQHF. CDR3 in DNA: TGCGCCAGCAGCTTGGGCCCCAGGGGGAATCAGCCCCAGCATTTT.

This rearrangement joins TRBV5-1 to TRBJ1-1; 9 nucleotides line up with TRBD1. This CDR3 is 16 amino acids long. V lost 4 bases, J lost 1 base, and 8 bases stayed unmatched. The germline V gene encodes CDR1 SGHRS and CDR2 YFSETQ. Here the CDR3 DNA reads TGCGCCAGCAGCCCTACAGGGGGCCCGGGGAACACTGAAGCTTTCTTT. Its translation: CASSPTGGPGNTEAFF. Supplemented by reference TRBV5-1 and TRBJ1-1, the full variable domain reads KAGVTQTPRYLIKTRGQQVTLSCSPISGHRSVSWYQQTPGQGLQFLFEYFSETQRNKGNFPGRFSGRQFSNSRSEMNVSTLELGDSALYLCASSPTGGPGNTEAFFGQGTRLTVV.

This chain links TRBV7-9 with TRBJ1-4; D unclear. The V and J ends lost 1 base and 0 bases respectively, with 15 bases between them. The germline V gene encodes CDR1 SEHNR and CDR2 FQNEAQ (reference sequence). The CDR3 length is 18 residues. Written as DNA, the CDR3 is TGTGCCAGCAGCTTAGTAGGGCAAGGGTTCGCAACTAATGAAAAACTGTTTTTT. Protein: CASSLVGQGFATNEKLFF.

V and J are TRBV2 and TRBJ1-1; 8 bases line up with TRBD1. This CDR3 is built from 15 residues. Germline V gene data show CDR1 as SNHLY and CDR2 as FYNNEI. Germline trimming cut 4 bases from V and 1 base from J; bases unmatched to any gene: 5. The CDR3 nucleotides are TGTGCCAGCAGTGGCCCCAGGGGGCAGAACACTGAAGCTTTCTTT. Translated: CASSGPRGQNTEAFF.

This clone was seen only once. This chain links TRBV2 with TRBJ1-1; tentatively, D is TRBD1 (5 bases). V was clipped by 7 bases and J by 0 bases, with 12 bases between them. Germline values: CDR1 SNHLY, CDR2 FYNNEI. The CDR3 is 14 residues long. The CDR3 DNA reads as TGTGCCAGCAATGGGGGGGTGGTGAACACTGAAGCTTTCTTT. This sequence encodes CASNGGVVNTEAFF.

The CDR3 DNA reads TGTGCCAGCAGCGTAGTGCCCCAGGCTAGCGGGAGGGGAAATGAGCAGTTCTTC. Its translation is CASSVVPQASGRGNEQFF. The chain employs TRBV9 and TRBJ2-1, with 12 bases lining up with TRBD2. Trimming removed 0 bases from V and 7 bases from J; junction bases left unmatched: 11. The CDR3 covers 18 residues. Germline V gene lookup returns CDR1 SGDLS and CDR2 YYNGEE.

The chain employs TRBV7-6 and TRBJ2-5; D call uncertain. Germline CDR1 and CDR2: SGHVS and FNYEAQ. This CDR3 is 14 amino acids long. Trimming stripped 1 base from V and 3 bases from J, with 9 bases between. The CDR3 DNA sequence: TGTGCCAGCAGCTTAGGTGGAGTTGAAGAGACCCAGTACTTC. It encodes CASSLGGVEETQYF.

The chain combines TRBV7-9 with TRBJ2-7, with no clear D. Germline lookup yields CDR1 SEHNR and CDR2 FQNEAQ (reference sequence). This CDR3 comprises 13 residues. V was clipped by 3 bases and J by 3 bases, with 9 bases between them. The CDR3 is CASSFSEIYEQYF. The CDR3 DNA reads TGTGCCAGCAGCTTCTCAGAGATCTACGAGCAGTACTTC.

This chain connects TRBV21-1 to TRBJ2-3. TRBV21-1 is a pseudogene segment. This CDR3 comprises 14 residues. The CDR3 loop reads CASSGIPSTDTQYF. CDR3 sequence (DNA): TGTGCCAGCAGCGGGATCCCGAGCACAGATACGCAGTATTTT.

The chain is built from TRBV2 and TRBJ2-7; weak D call: TRBD1 (5 bases). V lost 6 bases, J lost 6 bases, and 9 bases lay in between. Germline V gene sequence: CDR1 SNHLY, CDR2 FYNNEI. CDR3 length: 11 residues. The CDR3 reads CASRSGIEQYF. The CDR3 region has the DNA TGTGCCAGCAGGTCAGGGATCGAGCAGTACTTC.

In regard to this clone: Different DNA sequences within this sample yield the same CDR3. The chain couples TRBV6-6 to TRBJ2-2; D not certain. The V gene's germline CDR1 is MNHNY and CDR2 SVGAGI (reference sequence). Trimming cost V 2 bases and J 6 bases, with 1 base left between them. This CDR3 has 11 residues. CDR3 residues: CASSYPGELFF. The CDR3, as DNA: TGTGCCAGCAGTTACCCCGGGGAGCTGTTTTTT.

The chain recombines TRBV2 with TRBJ2-6, with 11 positions matching TRBD1. J gave up 2 bases and V 8 bases, and 8 bases lay outside the gene matches. CDR3 size: 17 residues. Germline V gives CDR1 SNHLY, CDR2 FYNNEI. CDR3 sequence: CASGTGTGGAGANVLTF. The CDR3 coding sequence is TGTGCCAGCGGAACCGGGACAGGGGGTGCTGGGGCCAACGTCCTGACTTTC. The variable domain in full, with the rest retrieved from reference TRBV2 and TRBJ2-6, is EPEVTQTPSHQVTQMGQEVILRCVPISNHLYFYWYRQILGQKVEFLVSFYNNEISEKSEIFDDQFSVERPDGSNFTLKIRSTKLEDSAMYFCASGTGTGGAGANVLTFGAGSRLTVL.

The V gene is TRBV4-1, the J gene TRBJ2-4, with TRBD1 identical over 7 bases. The CDR3 loop spans 15 amino acids. The ends lost 3 bases at V and 6 bases at J; junction bases unmatched: 8. Germline loops: CDR1 MGHRA, CDR2 YSYEKL. CDR3 sequence: CASSHPGTDVNIQYF. DNA for the CDR3: TGCGCCAGCAGCCATCCCGGGACAGATGTAAACATTCAGTACTTC.